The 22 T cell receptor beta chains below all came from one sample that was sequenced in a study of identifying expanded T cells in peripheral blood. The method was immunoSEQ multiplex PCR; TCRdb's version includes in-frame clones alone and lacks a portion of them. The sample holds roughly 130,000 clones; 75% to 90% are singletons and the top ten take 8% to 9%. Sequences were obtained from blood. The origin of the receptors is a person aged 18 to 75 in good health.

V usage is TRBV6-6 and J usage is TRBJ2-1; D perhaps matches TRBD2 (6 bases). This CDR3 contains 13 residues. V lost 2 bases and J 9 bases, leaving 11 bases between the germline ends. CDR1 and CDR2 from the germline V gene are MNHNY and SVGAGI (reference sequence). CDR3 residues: CASSYVTSSEQFF. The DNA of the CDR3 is TGTGCCAGCAGTTACGTCACTAGCAGTGAGCAGTTCTTC.

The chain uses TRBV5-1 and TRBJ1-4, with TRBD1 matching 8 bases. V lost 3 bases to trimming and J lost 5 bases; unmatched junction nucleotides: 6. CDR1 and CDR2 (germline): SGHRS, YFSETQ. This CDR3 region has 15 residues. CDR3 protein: CASSSGQGANEKLFF. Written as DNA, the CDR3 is TGCGCCAGCAGCTCCGGACAGGGTGCGAATGAAAAACTGTTTTTT. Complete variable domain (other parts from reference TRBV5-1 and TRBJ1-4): KAGVTQTPRYLIKTRGQQVTLSCSPISGHRSVSWYQQTPGQGLQFLFEYFSETQRNKGNFPGRFSGRQFSNSRSEMNVSTLELGDSALYLCASSSGQGANEKLFFGSGTQLSVL.

CDR3 bases: TGTGCCAGCAGCTTAACAGATAACACTGAAGCTTTCTTT. Translated, it gives CASSLTDNTEAFF. The chain combines TRBV11-1 with TRBJ1-1; D is ambiguous. Looked up from germline, CDR1 is SGHAT and CDR2 is FQDESV (reference sequence). This CDR3 has 13 residues. With 2 bases removed from V and 2 bases from J, the gap between germline ends came to 6 bases.

CDR3 loop: CASRMGERGTEAFF. DNA for the CDR3: TGCGCCAGCAGAATGGGGGAAAGAGGCACTGAAGCTTTCTTT. The chain joins TRBV5-1 to TRBJ1-1; perhaps TRBD1 as D (5 bases). The germline gives CDR1 SGHRS, CDR2 YFSETQ. The V and J ends lost 5 bases and 4 bases respectively, with 15 bases between them. The CDR3 consists of 14 residues.

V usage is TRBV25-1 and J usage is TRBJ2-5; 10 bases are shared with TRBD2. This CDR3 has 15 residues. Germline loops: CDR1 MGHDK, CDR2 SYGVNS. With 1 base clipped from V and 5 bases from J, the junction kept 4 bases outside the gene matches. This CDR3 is CASSELAGGGETQYF. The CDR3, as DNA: TGTGCCAGCAGTGAATTAGCGGGAGGTGGGGAGACCCAGTACTTC.

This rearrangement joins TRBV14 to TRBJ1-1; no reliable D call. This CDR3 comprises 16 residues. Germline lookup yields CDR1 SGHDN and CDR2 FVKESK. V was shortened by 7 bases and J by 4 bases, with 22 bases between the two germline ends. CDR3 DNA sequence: TGTGCCAGCACCGCAACGGTACTGGTGGTGTCCACTGAAGCTTTCTTT. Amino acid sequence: CASTATVLVVSTEAFF.

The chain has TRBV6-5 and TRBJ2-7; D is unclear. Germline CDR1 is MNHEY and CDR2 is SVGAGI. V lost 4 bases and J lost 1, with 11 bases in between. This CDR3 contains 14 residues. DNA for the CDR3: TGTGCCAGCAGTTCTTCTTACGGTTCCTACGAGCAGTACTTC. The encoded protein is CASSSSYGSYEQYF.

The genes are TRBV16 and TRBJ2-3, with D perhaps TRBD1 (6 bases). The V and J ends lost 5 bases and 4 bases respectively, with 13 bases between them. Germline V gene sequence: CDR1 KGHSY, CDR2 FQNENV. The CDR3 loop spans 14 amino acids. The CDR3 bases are TGTGCCAGCAGCAAAGCACAGGGCCCAGATACGCAGTATTTT. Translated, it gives CASSKAQGPDTQYF.

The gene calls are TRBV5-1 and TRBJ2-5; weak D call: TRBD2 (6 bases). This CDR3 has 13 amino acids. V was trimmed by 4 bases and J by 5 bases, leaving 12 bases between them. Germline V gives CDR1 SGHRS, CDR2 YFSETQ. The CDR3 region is CASSAILAETQYF. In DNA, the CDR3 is TGCGCCAGCAGCGCAATACTAGCCGAGACCCAGTACTTC.

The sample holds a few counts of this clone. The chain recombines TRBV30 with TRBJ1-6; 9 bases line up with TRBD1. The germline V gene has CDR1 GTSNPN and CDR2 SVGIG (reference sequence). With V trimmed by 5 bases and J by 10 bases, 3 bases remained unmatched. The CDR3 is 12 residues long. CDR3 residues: CAWGQGRSPLHF. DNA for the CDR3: TGTGCCTGGGGACAGGGGCGATCACCCCTCCACTTT.

The CDR3 here is CASSESTRPGGIGAQHF. DNA for the CDR3: TGCGCCAGCAGTGAGTCGACTCGGCCAGGGGGTATAGGAGCCCAGCATTTT. This chain uses TRBV10-2 with TRBJ1-5; 7 bases are shared with TRBD1. V trimming: 0 bases; J trimming: 11 bases; junction bases outside the gene matches: 16. Germline V CDR1 and CDR2: WSHSY, SAAADI. The CDR3 spans 17 residues.

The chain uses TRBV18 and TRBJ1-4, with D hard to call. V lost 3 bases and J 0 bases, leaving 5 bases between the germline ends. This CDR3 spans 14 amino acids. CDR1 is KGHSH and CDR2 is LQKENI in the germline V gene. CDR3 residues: CASSPYATNEKLFF. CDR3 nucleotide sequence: TGTGCCAGCTCACCTTATGCAACTAATGAAAAACTGTTTTTT. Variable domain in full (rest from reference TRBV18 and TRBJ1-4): NAGVMQNPRHLVRRRGQEARLRCSPMKGHSHVYWYRQLPEEGLKFMVYLQKENIIDESGMPKERFSAEFPKEGPSILRIQQVVRGDSAAYFCASSPYATNEKLFFGSGTQLSVL.

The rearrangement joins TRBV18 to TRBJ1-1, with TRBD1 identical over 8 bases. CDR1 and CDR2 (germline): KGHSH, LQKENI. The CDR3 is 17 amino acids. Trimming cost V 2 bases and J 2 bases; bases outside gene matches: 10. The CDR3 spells CASSPGRTGRYNTEAFF. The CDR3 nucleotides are TGTGCCAGCTCACCAGGTCGGACAGGGAGGTACAACACTGAAGCTTTCTTT.

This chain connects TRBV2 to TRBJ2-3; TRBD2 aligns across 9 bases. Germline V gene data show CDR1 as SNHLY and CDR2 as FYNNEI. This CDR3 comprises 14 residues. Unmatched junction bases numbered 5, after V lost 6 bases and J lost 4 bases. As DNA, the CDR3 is TGTGCCAGCAGGCCAGCGGGAGGTGCAGATACGCAGTATTTT. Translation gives CASRPAGGADTQYF.

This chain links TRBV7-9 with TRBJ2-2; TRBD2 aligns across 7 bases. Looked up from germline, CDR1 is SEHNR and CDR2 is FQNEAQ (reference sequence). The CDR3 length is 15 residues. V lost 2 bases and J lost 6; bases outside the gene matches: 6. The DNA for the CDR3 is TGTGCCAGCAGCTTATTAGGCGGGAGTGCCGGGGAGCTGTTTTTT. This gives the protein CASSLLGGSAGELFF.

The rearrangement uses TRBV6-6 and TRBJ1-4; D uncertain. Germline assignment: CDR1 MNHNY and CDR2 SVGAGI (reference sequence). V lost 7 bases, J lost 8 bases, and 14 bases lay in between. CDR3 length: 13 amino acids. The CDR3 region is CASTRAGEEKLFF. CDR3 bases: TGTGCCAGCACGAGGGCGGGCGAGGAAAAACTGTTTTTT.

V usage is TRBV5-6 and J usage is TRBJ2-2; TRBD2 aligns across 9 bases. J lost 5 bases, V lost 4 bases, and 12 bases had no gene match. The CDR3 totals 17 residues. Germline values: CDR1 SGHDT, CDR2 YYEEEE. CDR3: CASSGMRGGARTGELFF. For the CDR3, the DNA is TGTGCCAGCAGCGGTATGCGCGGGGGGGCCAGGACCGGGGAGCTGTTTTTT.

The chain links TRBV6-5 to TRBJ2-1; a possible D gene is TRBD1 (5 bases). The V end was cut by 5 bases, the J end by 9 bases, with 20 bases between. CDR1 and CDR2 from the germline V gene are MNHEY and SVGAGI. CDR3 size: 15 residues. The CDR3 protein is CASSLGLVVSGEQFF. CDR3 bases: TGTGCCAGCAGTCTGGGGCTAGTAGTTTCGGGTGAGCAGTTCTTC.

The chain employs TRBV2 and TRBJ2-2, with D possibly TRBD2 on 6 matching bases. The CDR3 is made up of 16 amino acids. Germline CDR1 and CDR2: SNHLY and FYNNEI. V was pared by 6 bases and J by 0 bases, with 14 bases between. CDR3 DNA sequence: TGTGCCAGCAGCGCCGGGGGAAGGCCGAACACCGGGGAGCTGTTTTTT. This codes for CASSAGGRPNTGELFF.

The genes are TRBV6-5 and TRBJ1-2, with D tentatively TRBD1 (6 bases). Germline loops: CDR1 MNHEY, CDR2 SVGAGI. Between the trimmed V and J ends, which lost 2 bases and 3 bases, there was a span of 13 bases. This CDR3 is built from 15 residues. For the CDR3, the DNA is TGTGCCAGCAGTTACAATATACAGGGACACTATGGCTACACCTTC. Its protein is CASSYNIQGHYGYTF.

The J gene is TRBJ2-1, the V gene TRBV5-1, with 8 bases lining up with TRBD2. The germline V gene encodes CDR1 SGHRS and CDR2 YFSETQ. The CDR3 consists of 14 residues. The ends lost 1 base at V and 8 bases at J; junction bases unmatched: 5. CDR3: CASSLSGGGYEQFF. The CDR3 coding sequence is TGCGCCAGCAGCTTGAGTGGCGGGGGGTATGAGCAGTTCTTC. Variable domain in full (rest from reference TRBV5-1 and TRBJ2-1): KAGVTQTPRYLIKTRGQQVTLSCSPISGHRSVSWYQQTPGQGLQFLFEYFSETQRNKGNFPGRFSGRQFSNSRSEMNVSTLELGDSALYLCASSLSGGGYEQFFGPGTRLTVL.

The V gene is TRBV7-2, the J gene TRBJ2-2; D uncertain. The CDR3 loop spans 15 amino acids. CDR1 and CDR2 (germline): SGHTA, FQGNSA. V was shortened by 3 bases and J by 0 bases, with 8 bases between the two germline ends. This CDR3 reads CASSFVGPNTGELFF. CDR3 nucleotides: TGTGCCAGCAGCTTCGTGGGCCCGAACACCGGGGAGCTGTTTTTT. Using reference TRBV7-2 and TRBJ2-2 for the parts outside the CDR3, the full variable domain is GAGVSQSPSNKVTEKGKDVELRCDPISGHTALYWYRQSLGQGLEFLIYFQGNSAPDKSGLPSDRFSAERTGGSVSTLTIQRTQQEDSAVYLCASSFVGPNTGELFFGEGSRLTVL.